The T cell receptor (beta chain) described here comes from a study of blood T cell repertoires in COVID-19. Trimming removed 1 base from V and 2 bases from J, with 8 bases in between. The CDR3 extends over 14 amino acids. CDR1 and CDR2 from the germline V gene are SGHTA and FQGTGA. Data came from immunoSEQ multiplex PCR; TCRdb stores just in-frame clones and leaves some out. The sample records roughly 240,000 clones, roughly 85% being singletons. The V call is TRBV7-3, the J call TRBJ1-1; no firm D call. The clonotype was recovered from a woman aged 40-49 years who had been exposed to COVID-19. The sequencing input was PBMCs or T cells enriched from blood (not recorded which). CDR3 loop: CASSLMRGNTEAFF. The DNA of the CDR3 is TGTGCCAGCAGCTTAATGCGGGGAAACACTGAAGCTTTCTTT.